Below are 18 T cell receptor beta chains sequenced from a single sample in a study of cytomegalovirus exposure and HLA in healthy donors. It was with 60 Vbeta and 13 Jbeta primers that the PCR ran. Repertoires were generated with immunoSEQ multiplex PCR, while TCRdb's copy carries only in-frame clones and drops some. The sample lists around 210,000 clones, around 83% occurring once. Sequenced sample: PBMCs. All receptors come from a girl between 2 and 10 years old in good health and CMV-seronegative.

The CDR3, as DNA: TGTGCCTGGAGTTTGACATACACCATATATTTT. Amino acids: CAWSLTYTIYF. V gene TRBV30 combines with J gene TRBJ1-3; no clear D. Germline loops: CDR1 GTSNPN, CDR2 SVGIG (reference sequence). This CDR3 is built from 11 residues. V shed 2 bases and J shed 8 bases, with 7 bases lying between them. The variable domain in full, with the rest retrieved from reference TRBV30 and TRBJ1-3, is SQTIHQWPATLVQPVGSPLSLECTVEGTSNPNLYWYRQAAGRGLQLLFYSVGIGQISSEVPQNLSASRPQDRQFILSSKKLLLSDSGFYLCAWSLTYTIYFGEGSWLTVV.

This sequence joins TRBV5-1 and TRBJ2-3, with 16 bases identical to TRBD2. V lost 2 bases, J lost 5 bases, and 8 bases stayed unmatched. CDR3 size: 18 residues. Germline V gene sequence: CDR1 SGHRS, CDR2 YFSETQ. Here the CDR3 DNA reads TGCGCCAGCAGCTTAGCAACCGGGACTAGCGGGAGGGGAGATACGCAGTATTTT. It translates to CASSLATGTSGRGDTQYF. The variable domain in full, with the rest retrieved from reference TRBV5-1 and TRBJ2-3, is KAGVTQTPRYLIKTRGQQVTLSCSPISGHRSVSWYQQTPGQGLQFLFEYFSETQRNKGNFPGRFSGRQFSNSRSEMNVSTLELGDSALYLCASSLATGTSGRGDTQYFGPGTRLTVL.

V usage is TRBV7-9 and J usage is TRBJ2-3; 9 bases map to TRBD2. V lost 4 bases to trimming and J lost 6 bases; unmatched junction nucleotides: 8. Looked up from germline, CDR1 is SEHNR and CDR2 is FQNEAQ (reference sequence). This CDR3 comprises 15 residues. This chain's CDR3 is CASSSIAGAVDTQYF. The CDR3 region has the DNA TGTGCCAGCAGCTCTATAGCGGGGGCCGTGGATACGCAGTATTTT.

In nucleotides, the CDR3 is TGTGCCAGCAGTGAATACGGGGGAGGACAGCCCCAGCATTTT. Translating gives CASSEYGGGQPQHF. This rearrangement joins TRBV6-4 to TRBJ1-5; D perhaps matches TRBD1 (5 bases). The V gene lost 3 bases and the J gene lost 7 bases, with 13 bases spanning the gap. From germline, CDR1 is MRHNA and CDR2 SNTAGT. CDR3 length equals 14 residues.

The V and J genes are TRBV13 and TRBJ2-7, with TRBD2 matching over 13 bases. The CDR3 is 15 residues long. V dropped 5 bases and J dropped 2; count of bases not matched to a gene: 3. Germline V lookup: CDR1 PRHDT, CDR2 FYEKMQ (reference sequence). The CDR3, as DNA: TGTGCCAGCAGCCGTACTAGCGGGAGGGCCTACGAGCAGTACTTC. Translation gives CASSRTSGRAYEQYF.

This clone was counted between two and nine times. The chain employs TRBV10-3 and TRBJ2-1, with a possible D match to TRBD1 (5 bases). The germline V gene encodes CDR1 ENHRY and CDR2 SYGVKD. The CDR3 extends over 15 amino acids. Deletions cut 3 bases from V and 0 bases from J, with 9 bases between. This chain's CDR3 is CAISDQGPSYNEQFF. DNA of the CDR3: TGTGCCATCAGTGATCAGGGCCCCTCCTACAATGAGCAGTTCTTC.

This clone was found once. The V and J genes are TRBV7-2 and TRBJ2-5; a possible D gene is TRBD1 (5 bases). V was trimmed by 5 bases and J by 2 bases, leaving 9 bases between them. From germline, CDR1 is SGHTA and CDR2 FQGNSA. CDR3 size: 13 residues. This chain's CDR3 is CASSRQTQETQYF. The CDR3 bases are TGTGCCAGCAGCCGACAGACACAAGAGACCCAGTACTTC.

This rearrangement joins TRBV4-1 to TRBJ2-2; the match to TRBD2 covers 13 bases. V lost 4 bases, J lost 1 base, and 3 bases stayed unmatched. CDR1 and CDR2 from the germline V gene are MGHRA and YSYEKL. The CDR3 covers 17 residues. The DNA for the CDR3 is TGCGCCAGCAGCCTCCGGACTAGCGGGGGGAACACCGGGGAGCTGTTTTTT. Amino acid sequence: CASSLRTSGGNTGELFF.

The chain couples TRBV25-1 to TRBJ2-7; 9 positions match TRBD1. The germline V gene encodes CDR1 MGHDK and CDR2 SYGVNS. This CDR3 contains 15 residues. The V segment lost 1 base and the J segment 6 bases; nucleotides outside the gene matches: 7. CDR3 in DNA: TGTGCCAGCAGTGAATCAGGGACAGGGTTACGCGAGCAGTACTTC. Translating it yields CASSESGTGLREQYF.

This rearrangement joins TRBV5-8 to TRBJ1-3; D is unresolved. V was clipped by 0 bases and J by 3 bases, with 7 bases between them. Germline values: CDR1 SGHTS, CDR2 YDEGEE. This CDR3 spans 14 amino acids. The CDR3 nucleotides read TGTGCCAGCAGCTTGGGCGATCGTGGAAACACCATATATTTT. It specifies CASSLGDRGNTIYF.

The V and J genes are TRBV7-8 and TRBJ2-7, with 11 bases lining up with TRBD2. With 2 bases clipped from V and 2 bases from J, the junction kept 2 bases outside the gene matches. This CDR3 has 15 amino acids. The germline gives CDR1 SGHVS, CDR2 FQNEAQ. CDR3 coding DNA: TGTGCCAGCAGCTTAACTAGCGGGGGACCCTACGAGCAGTACTTC. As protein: CASSLTSGGPYEQYF. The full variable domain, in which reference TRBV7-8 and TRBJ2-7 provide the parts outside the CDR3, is GAGVSQSPRYKVAKRGQDVALRCDPISGHVSLFWYQQALGQGPEFLTYFQNEAQLDKSGLPSDRFFAERPEGSVSTLKIQRTQQEDSAVYLCASSLTSGGPYEQYFGPGTRLTVT.

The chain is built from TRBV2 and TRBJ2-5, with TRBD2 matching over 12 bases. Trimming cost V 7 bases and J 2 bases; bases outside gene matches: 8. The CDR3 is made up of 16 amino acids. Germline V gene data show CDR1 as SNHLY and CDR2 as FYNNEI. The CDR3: CASTRLAGGMQETQYF. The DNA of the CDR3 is TGTGCCAGCACGCGCCTAGCGGGAGGGATGCAAGAGACCCAGTACTTC.

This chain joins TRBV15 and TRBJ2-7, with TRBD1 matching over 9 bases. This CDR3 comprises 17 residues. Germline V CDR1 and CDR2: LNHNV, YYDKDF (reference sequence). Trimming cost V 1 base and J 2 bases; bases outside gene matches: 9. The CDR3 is CATSRAATGGSPYEQYF. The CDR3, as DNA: TGTGCCACCAGCAGAGCAGCGACAGGGGGGTCGCCCTACGAGCAGTACTTC.

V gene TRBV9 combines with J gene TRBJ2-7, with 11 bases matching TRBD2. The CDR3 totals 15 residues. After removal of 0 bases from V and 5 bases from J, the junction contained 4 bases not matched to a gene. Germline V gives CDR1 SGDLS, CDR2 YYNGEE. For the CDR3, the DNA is TGTGCCAGCAGCGTAGCTGGACTAGCGGGCGACGAGCAGTACTTC. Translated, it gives CASSVAGLAGDEQYF.

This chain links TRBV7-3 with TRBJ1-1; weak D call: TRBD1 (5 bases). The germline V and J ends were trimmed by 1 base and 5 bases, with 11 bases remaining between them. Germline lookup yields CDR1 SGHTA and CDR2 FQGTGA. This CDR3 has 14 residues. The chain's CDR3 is CASSLKAGRTEAFF. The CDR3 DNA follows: TGTGCCAGCAGCTTAAAGGCAGGGCGGACTGAAGCTTTCTTT.

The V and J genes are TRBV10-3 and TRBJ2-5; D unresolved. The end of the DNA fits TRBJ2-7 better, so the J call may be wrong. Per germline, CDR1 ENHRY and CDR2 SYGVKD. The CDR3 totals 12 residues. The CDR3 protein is CAISELVYEQYF. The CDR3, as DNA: TGTGCCATCAGTGAGCTGGTCTACGAGCAGTACTTC.

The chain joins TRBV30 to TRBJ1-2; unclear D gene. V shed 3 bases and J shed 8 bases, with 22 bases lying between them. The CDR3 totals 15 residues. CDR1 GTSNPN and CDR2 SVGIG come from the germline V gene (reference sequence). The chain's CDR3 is CAWSGGMGSIGGYTF. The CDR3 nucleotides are TGTGCCTGGAGCGGAGGCATGGGTAGTATAGGCGGCTACACCTTC.

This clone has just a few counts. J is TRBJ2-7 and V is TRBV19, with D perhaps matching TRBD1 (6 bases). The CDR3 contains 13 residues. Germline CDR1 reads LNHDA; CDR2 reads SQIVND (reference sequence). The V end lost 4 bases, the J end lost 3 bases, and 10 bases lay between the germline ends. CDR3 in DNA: TGTGCCAGTAGTAGAGAGACAGGCTACGAGCAGTACTTC. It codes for CASSRETGYEQYF.